The clone carrying this T cell receptor (beta chain) was seen repeatedly, ten times or more. Its antigen is as yet unknown. This CDR3 spans 14 amino acids. V was pared by 5 bases and J by 1 base, with 9 bases between. This entry comes from a study of breast tumors, draining lymph nodes, adjacent tissues. Study-level points and caveats: Compared with basal-like, luminal-like tumors shared significantly more repertoire with nontumor tissue. Tumor repertoires ranked between lymph nodes and nontumor tissue in diversity, with V and J gene preferences. The data were judged consistent with most tumor T cells coming from lymph node and expanding in tumor. That most tumor T cells come from lymph nodes remained unproven.

TCRdb called the multiplex PCR reads again in MiXCR, with one record for every CDR3 protein. The data contain more than 250,000 distinct CDR3 sequences, over 30% of them singletons. Breast cancer patients provided tissue from their axillary draining lymph nodes. This chain joins TRBV12-3 or TRBV12-4 and TRBJ2-1; maybe TRBD2 (6 bases). Input material: axillary lymph node tissue. The receptor's source is a female donor with breast cancer. Some clones in this sample may be carry-over from other donors' samples. This chain's CDR3 is CASSAGLSYNEQFF. CDR3 sequence (DNA): TGTGCCAGCAGTGCGGGACTTTCCTACAATGAGCAGTTCTTC.